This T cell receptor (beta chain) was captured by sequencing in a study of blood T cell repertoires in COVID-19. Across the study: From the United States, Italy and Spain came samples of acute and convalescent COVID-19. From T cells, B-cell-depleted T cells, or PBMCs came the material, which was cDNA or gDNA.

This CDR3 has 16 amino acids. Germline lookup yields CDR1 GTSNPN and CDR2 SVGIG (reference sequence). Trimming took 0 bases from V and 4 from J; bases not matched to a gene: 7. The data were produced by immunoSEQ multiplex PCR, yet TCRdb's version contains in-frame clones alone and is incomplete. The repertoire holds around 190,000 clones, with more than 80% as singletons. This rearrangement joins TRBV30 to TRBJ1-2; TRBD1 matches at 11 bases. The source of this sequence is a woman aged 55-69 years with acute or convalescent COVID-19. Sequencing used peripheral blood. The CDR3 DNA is TGTGCCTGGAGTGTACAGGGACAGGGGGATTTCTATGGCTACACCTTC. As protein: CAWSVQGQGDFYGYTF.